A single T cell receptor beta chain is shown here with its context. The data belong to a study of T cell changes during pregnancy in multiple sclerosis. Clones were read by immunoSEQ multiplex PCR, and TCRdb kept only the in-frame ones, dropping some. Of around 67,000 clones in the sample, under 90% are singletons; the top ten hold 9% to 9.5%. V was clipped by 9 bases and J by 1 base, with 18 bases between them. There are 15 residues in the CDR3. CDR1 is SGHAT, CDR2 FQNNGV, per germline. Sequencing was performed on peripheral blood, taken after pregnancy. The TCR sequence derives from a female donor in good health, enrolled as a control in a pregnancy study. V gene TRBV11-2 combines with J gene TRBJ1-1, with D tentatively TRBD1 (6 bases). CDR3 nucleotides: TGTGCCAGTACCACTCCGGGGGGGCGGAACACTGAAGCTTTCTTT. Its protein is CASTTPGGRNTEAFF. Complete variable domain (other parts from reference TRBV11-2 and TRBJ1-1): EAGVAQSPRYKIIEKRQSVAFWCNPISGHATLYWYQQILGQGPKLLIQFQNNGVVDDSQLPKDRFSAERLKGVDSTLKIQPAKLEDSAVYLCASTTPGGRNTEAFFGQGTRLTVV.